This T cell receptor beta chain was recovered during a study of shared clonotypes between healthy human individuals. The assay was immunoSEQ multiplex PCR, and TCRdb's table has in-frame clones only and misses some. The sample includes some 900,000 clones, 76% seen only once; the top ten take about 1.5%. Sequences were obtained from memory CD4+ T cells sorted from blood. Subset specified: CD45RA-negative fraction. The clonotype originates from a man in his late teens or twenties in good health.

CDR3 DNA sequence: TGTGCCAGCAGTTCGTACTCACCACGGGTGGATACGCAGTATTTT. This gives the protein CASSSYSPRVDTQYF. The V call is TRBV6-5, the J call TRBJ2-3, with no clear D. V was clipped by 4 bases and J by 6 bases, with 17 bases between them. Germline-derived CDR1 and CDR2 are MNHEY and SVGAGI. The CDR3 loop spans 15 amino acids.